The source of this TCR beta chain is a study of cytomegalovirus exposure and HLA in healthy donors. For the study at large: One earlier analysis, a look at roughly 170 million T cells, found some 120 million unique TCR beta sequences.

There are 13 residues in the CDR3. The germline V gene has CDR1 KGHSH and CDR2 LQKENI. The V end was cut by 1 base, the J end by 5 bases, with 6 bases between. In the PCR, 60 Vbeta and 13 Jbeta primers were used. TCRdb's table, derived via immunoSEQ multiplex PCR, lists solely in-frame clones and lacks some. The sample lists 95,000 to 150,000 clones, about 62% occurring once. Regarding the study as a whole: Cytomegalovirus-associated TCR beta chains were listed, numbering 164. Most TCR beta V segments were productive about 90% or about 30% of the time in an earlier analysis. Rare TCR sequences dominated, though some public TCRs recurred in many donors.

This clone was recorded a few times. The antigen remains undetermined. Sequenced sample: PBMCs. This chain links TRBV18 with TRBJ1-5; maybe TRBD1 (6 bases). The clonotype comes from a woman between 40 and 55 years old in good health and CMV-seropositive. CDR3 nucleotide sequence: TGTGCCAGCTCACCACAGGGGGATCAGCCCCAGCATTTT. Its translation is CASSPQGDQPQHF.